The clone carrying this T cell receptor (beta chain) was observed a single time. The sample holds other DNA sequences that translate to the same CDR3. These data are taken from a study of Ad26.COV2.S vaccination and SARS-CoV-2 variants. The treatment is: roughly 20 received Ad26.COV2.S at low or high dose, single or two shots; a few received placebo; per-sample allocation not given. Sample collection was performed on day 63 after the first vaccine or placebo injection. From germline, CDR1 is KGHSH and CDR2 LQKENI. The CDR3 runs to 14 residues. V was pared by 6 bases and J by 0 bases, with 8 bases between. Profiled with immunoSEQ multiplex PCR; TCRdb holds only in-frame clones, not every one. Of some 330,000 clones in the sample, roughly 90% are singletons; the top ten hold about 5.4%.

The sequence derives from a person between 18 and 60 years old who received the Ad26.COV2.S COVID-19 vaccine or a placebo. This chain joins TRBV18 and TRBJ1-4; the D gene is possibly TRBD1 (6 bases). The starting material was peripheral blood, obtained in a trial of Ad26.COV2.S vaccine versus placebo. As DNA, the CDR3 is TGTGCCAGCTCCGCAGGGGCAACTAATGAAAAACTGTTTTTT. This encodes CASSAGATNEKLFF.